This T cell receptor beta chain was retrieved from a study of T cells in Graves' hyperthyroidism and ophthalmopathy. Study-wide context: Any treatment followed the collection of peripheral blood at initial diagnosis.

This clonotype was counted ten times or more. The antigen is unknown. The TCR beta CDR3 regions underwent amplification using RNA transcripts as the source. Researchers ran a first-round RT-PCR on the TCR CDR3 using the HTBI primer set. TCRdb independently ran MiXCR on the multiplex PCR reads; one entry per CDR3 protein. Among about 400,000 distinct CDR3 sequences listed, roughly 15% were seen once. Every diagnosis used clinical symptoms, serum thyroxine and TRAb, thyroid ultrasound and orbital computed tomography. The PBMCs had their origin in less than 13 ml of fresh peripheral blood. Broader study findings: Ophthalmopathy stood apart from stable hyperthyroidism in a 13 V-J model.

V gave up 2 bases and J gave up 2 bases, with 15 bases separating them. CDR3 size: 17 residues. The chain couples TRBV12-3 or TRBV12-4 to TRBJ2-2; possibly TRBD1 or TRBD2 for D (6 bases each). This receptor was taken from an older woman with Graves' ophthalmopathy. The sample taken for sequencing was blood. This CDR3 reads CASSLRIGGGNTGELFF. CDR3 nucleotide sequence: TGTGCCAGCAGTTTACGAATCGGGGGCGGAAACACCGGGGAGCTGTTTTTT.